These 30 T cell receptor beta chains share one sample of origin, sequenced in a study of spatial heterogeneity in lung cancer. Documented time point: sample taken at primary tumor resection. TCRdb recomputed calls from the 5' RACE reads with MiXCR, one row per CDR3 protein. The sample lists over 8,500 distinct CDR3 sequences, roughly an eighth seen once, with roughly an eighth in the top ten. General study findings and limits: Tumoral mutation counts were tracked by counts of expanded intratumoral alpha and beta TCRs.

Their target antigens are unknown. This specimen was lung tumor tissue, taken at surgery. These receptors were obtained from a male donor with early-stage non-small cell lung cancer.

This clonotype was observed at least ten times. With the library built for alpha chains, this beta chain is off target and its frequency is not meaningful. The CDR3 region is CASSYGLAGALETQYF. The CDR3 region has the DNA TGTGCCAGCAGCTACGGACTAGCGGGGGCCTTAGAGACCCAGTACTTC. V is TRBV6-5 and J is TRBJ2-5; 13 bases match TRBD2. The germline V gene encodes CDR1 MNHEY and CDR2 SVGAGI. Trimming at V came to 6 bases and at J to 4 bases, leaving 8 bases not matched to a gene. The CDR3 runs 16 residues.

This clonotype was observed at least ten times. The library was built for alpha chains, so this beta chain is an off-target read and its size means little. The J gene is TRBJ2-7, the V gene TRBV7-9; 11 nucleotides agree with TRBD1. This CDR3 region has 14 residues. CDR1 and CDR2 from the germline V gene are SEHNR and FQNEAQ (reference sequence). V lost 5 bases and J lost 5; bases outside the gene matches: 5. The CDR3 DNA reads TGTGCCAGCAGCACCGGACAGGGGGCCCACGAGCAGTACTTC. As protein: CASSTGQGAHEQYF.

Within the sample, this clonotype is medium-sized. The size of this beta chain means little, since it is a stray read in a library made for alpha chains. The rearrangement joins TRBV6-2 or TRBV6-3 to TRBJ2-6; no definite D call. V lost 0 bases, J lost 3 bases, and 0 bases lay in between. The CDR3 has 13 amino acids. Germline CDR1 reads MNHEY; CDR2 reads SVGEGT. CDR3 DNA: TGTGCCAGCAGTTACTCTGGGGCCAACGTCCTGACTTTC. Translated: CASSYSGANVLTF.

To note about this clonotype: Because the library targeted alpha chains, this beta chain is an off-target read whose size means little. The V gene is TRBV6-6, the J gene TRBJ2-7, with 11 bases identical to TRBD2. V lost 6 bases, J lost 0 bases, and 4 bases stayed unmatched. This CDR3 is built from 15 residues. Germline CDR1 reads MNHNY; CDR2 reads SVGAGI (reference sequence). CDR3 DNA sequence: TGTGCCAGCAGCCCGGGACTAGCGGTCTCCTACGAGCAGTACTTC. Translated: CASSPGLAVSYEQYF.

With respect to this clonotype: This beta chain is an unintended read in a library built for alpha chains; its size means little. The CDR3: CASRKPQQRSNQPQHF. CDR3 in DNA: TGTGCCAGCAGAAAGCCCCAACAGCGTAGCAATCAGCCCCAGCATTTT. The V call is TRBV12-3 or TRBV12-4, the J call TRBJ1-5; D remains unclear. With 6 bases removed from V and 0 bases from J, the gap between germline ends came to 15 bases. The CDR3 runs 16 residues.

This clonotype is a singleton in its sample. A library prepared for alpha chains yielded this beta chain as an off-target read; its size is of little meaning. CDR3 DNA sequence: TGTGCCAGCAGCCAAGGGGGCTTCCCCTACGAGCAGTACTTC. Translating it yields CASSQGGFPYEQYF. This chain joins TRBV14 and TRBJ2-7; D is possibly TRBD1 (5 bases). The V and J ends lost 1 base and 2 bases respectively, with 9 bases between them. Per germline, CDR1 SGHDN and CDR2 FVKESK. This CDR3 has 14 amino acids. Together with reference TRBV14 and TRBJ2-7, the CDR3 gives the full variable domain: EAGVTQFPSHSVIEKGQTVTLRCDPISGHDNLYWYRRVMGKEIKFLLHFVKESKQDESGMPNNRFLAERTGGTYSTLKVQPAELEDSGVYFCASSQGGFPYEQYFGPGTRLTVT.

This clonotype has a count of ten or more. A library made for alpha chains picked up this beta chain off target, so its size means little. The chain employs TRBV7-2 and TRBJ2-1, with 9 bases lining up with TRBD1. Germline CDR1 SGHTA, CDR2 FQGNSA. Trimming removed 5 bases from V and 9 bases from J; junction bases left unmatched: 11. This CDR3 is built from 15 residues. CDR3: CASSPGQGGRSEQFF. CDR3 nucleotide sequence: TGTGCCAGCAGCCCGGGACAGGGTGGTCGTAGTGAGCAGTTCTTC.

Turning to this clonotype: This beta chain is an off-target read within a library intended for alpha chains, so its frequency means little. The chain is built from TRBV2 and TRBJ2-5; no definite D call. V was clipped by 6 bases and J by 2 bases, with 13 bases between them. The CDR3 consists of 14 residues. The germline gives CDR1 SNHLY, CDR2 FYNNEI. CDR3 DNA sequence: TGTGCCAGCAGCGTTTCAGGTGGTCAAGAGACCCAGTACTTC. This encodes CASSVSGGQETQYF. The full variable domain, rest sourced from reference TRBV2 and TRBJ2-5, is EPEVTQTPSHQVTQMGQEVILRCVPISNHLYFYWYRQILGQKVEFLVSFYNNEISEKSEIFDDQFSVERPDGSNFTLKIRSTKLEDSAMYFCASSVSGGQETQYFGPGTRLLVL.

This clonotype was observed at least ten times. This beta chain is a stray sequence in a library constructed for alpha chains; its clone size is not meaningful. The chain joins TRBV20-1 to TRBJ2-7; TRBD1 agrees at 7 bases. Germline lookup yields CDR1 DFQATT and CDR2 SNEGSKA (reference sequence). The CDR3 extends over 14 amino acids. The ends lost 5 bases at V and 3 bases at J; junction bases unmatched: 10. CDR3 amino acids: CSAGDSLSNYEQYF. CDR3 in DNA: TGCAGTGCTGGGGACAGCCTTTCAAACTACGAGCAGTACTTC.

To note about this clonotype: This beta chain lies outside the target of a library built for alpha chains; its clone size means little. The V gene is TRBV7-9, the J gene TRBJ2-5, with D perhaps matching TRBD1 (5 bases). With 4 bases removed from V and 5 bases from J, the gap between germline ends came to 11 bases. Germline assignment: CDR1 SEHNR and CDR2 FQNEAQ (reference sequence). This CDR3 contains 13 residues. Here the CDR3 DNA reads TGTGCCAGCAGCTCGGACATTTTGGAGACCCAGTACTTC. This gives the protein CASSSDILETQYF. Supplemented by reference TRBV7-9 and TRBJ2-5, the full variable domain reads DTGVSQNPRHKITKRGQNVTFRCDPISEHNRLYWYRQTLGQGPEFLTYFQNEAQLEKSRLLSDRFSAERPKGSFSTLEIQRTEQGDSAMYLCASSSDILETQYFGPGTRLLVL.

The sample holds many counts of this clonotype. This beta chain appears as a stray read in a library generated for alpha chains; its size is not informative. The chain links TRBV29-1 to TRBJ1-3; D is undetermined. With 3 bases removed from V and 2 bases from J, the gap between germline ends came to 5 bases. CDR1 and CDR2 (germline): SQVTM, ANQGSEA. This CDR3 is 12 amino acids long. For the CDR3, the DNA is TGCAGCGTTGACAGCCCTGGAAACACCATATATTTT. This translates into CSVDSPGNTIYF.

Many counts were recorded for this clonotype. This beta chain came through as a stray read in a library set up for alpha chains, and its size says little. The V and J genes are TRBV20-1 and TRBJ2-3; 12 nucleotides align to TRBD2. Germline V gene data show CDR1 as DFQATT and CDR2 as SNEGSKA (reference sequence). The junction had 10 bases not matched to a gene; V was cut back by 3 bases and J by 0 bases. The CDR3 has 18 residues. The CDR3 is CSAREAASGRVSTDTQYF. DNA for the CDR3: TGCAGTGCTAGGGAGGCGGCTAGCGGGAGGGTTAGCACAGATACGCAGTATTTT.

This clonotype has a single count. Because the library targeted alpha chains, this beta chain is an off-target read whose size means little. This rearrangement joins TRBV11-2 to TRBJ2-5, with 14 bases lining up with TRBD2. This CDR3 is 17 amino acids long. V lost 0 bases to trimming and J lost 5 bases; unmatched junction nucleotides: 5. In germline, CDR1 is SGHAT, CDR2 FQNNGV. This chain's CDR3 is CASSLEERLAGGETQYF. CDR3 DNA sequence: TGTGCCAGCAGCTTAGAAGAAAGACTAGCGGGAGGGGAGACCCAGTACTTC.

At least ten counts were recorded for this clonotype. As an off-target read in a library built for alpha chains, this beta chain has a frequency of little significance. The rearrangement joins TRBV14 to TRBJ1-2, with 9 bases that match TRBD1. V shed 3 bases and J 2 bases; nucleotides not matched to a gene: 4. CDR1 is SGHDN, CDR2 FVKESK, per germline. This CDR3 has 15 residues. This CDR3 reads CASSHAGQGNYGYTF. CDR3 nucleotide sequence: TGTGCCAGCAGCCATGCCGGACAGGGGAACTATGGCTACACCTTC.

About this clonotype itself: This beta chain is a stray read from a library made for alpha chains; its abundance is not meaningful. The rearrangement links TRBV7-9 to TRBJ2-3; maybe TRBD1 (5 bases). The CDR3 extends over 14 amino acids. The germline V and J ends were trimmed by 5 bases and 5 bases, with 14 bases remaining between them. Germline V gene sequence: CDR1 SEHNR, CDR2 FQNEAQ (reference sequence). CDR3 bases: TGTGCCAGCAGCAGGGGAAAAGTAGGAGATACGCAGTATTTT. Amino acids: CASSRGKVGDTQYF. Supplemented by reference TRBV7-9 and TRBJ2-3, the full variable domain reads DTGVSQNPRHKITKRGQNVTFRCDPISEHNRLYWYRQTLGQGPEFLTYFQNEAQLEKSRLLSDRFSAERPKGSFSTLEIQRTEQGDSAMYLCASSRGKVGDTQYFGPGTRLTVL.

In the case of this clonotype: This beta chain represents an off-target read in a library built for alpha chains; its size is of limited meaning. The J gene is TRBJ1-2, the V gene TRBV28; a possible D gene is TRBD1 (6 bases). The CDR3 has 12 amino acids. In germline, CDR1 is MDHEN, CDR2 SYDVKM. V was shortened by 6 bases and J by 7 bases, with 12 bases between the two germline ends. In DNA, the CDR3 is TGTGCCAGCAGAACAGGGATTTCTGGCTACACCTTC. Protein sequence: CASRTGISGYTF.

The sample holds many counts of this clonotype. The library was prepared for alpha chains; this beta chain is a stray read, so its frequency means little. The V call is TRBV7-2, the J call TRBJ2-1; D uncertain. Germline V lookup: CDR1 SGHTA, CDR2 FQGNSA. Trimming pared 7 bases from V and 3 bases from J, leaving 13 bases between. CDR3 length: 14 amino acids. The CDR3: CASTRSVIYNEQFF. CDR3 DNA sequence: TGTGCCAGCACCCGGTCCGTTATCTACAATGAGCAGTTCTTC.

For this clonotype: Little can be read into the size of this beta chain, an off-target read in a library designed for alpha chains. J is TRBJ2-1 and V is TRBV11-3, with TRBD2 matching 14 bases. The CDR3 runs 19 residues. Germline values: CDR1 SGHNT, CDR2 YENEEA. V dropped 1 base and J dropped 0; count of bases not matched to a gene: 5. The CDR3 reads CASSLAGTSGGSSYNEQFF. As DNA, the CDR3 is TGTGCCAGCAGCTTAGCTGGGACTAGCGGGGGAAGCTCCTACAATGAGCAGTTCTTC.

As for this clonotype: Being off target in a library aimed at alpha chains, this beta chain has a size of little meaning. The rearrangement uses TRBV11-3 and TRBJ2-1; D gene unclear. Germline loops: CDR1 SGHNT, CDR2 YENEEA. Trimming took 3 bases from V and 7 from J, leaving 13 bases between them. The CDR3 loop spans 14 amino acids. The CDR3 spells CASSFRTSSNEQFF. The CDR3 DNA follows: TGTGCCAGCAGCTTTCGGACCTCTTCGAATGAGCAGTTCTTC.

This clonotype was recorded many times. Because this beta chain is a stray read in a library intended to capture alpha chains, its abundance should not be given much weight. The chain joins TRBV6-6 to TRBJ2-1; 12 positions match TRBD2. The CDR3 spans 15 residues. CDR1 MNHNY and CDR2 SVGAGI come from the germline V gene (reference sequence). V shed 5 bases, J shed 4 bases, and the junction held 3 bases outside the gene matches. CDR3 sequence: CASSPGLAGYNEQFF. The CDR3 DNA follows: TGTGCCAGCAGTCCTGGACTAGCGGGGTACAATGAGCAGTTCTTC.

This clonotype has ten or more counts. This beta chain came through as a stray read in a library set up for alpha chains, and its size says little. The rearrangement joins TRBV4-1 to TRBJ2-4; 8 bases are a match to TRBD2. The V gene end was trimmed by 0 bases and the J gene end by 0 bases; junction bases not matched to a gene: 7. Germline V gene data show CDR1 as MGHRA and CDR2 as YSYEKL. The CDR3 contains 18 residues. The CDR3 region is CASSQDRGGVLAKNIQYF. The CDR3, as DNA: TGCGCCAGCAGCCAAGATCGGGGGGGAGTACTAGCCAAAAACATTCAGTACTTC.

This clonotype was recorded at least ten times. Found in a library prepared for alpha chains, this beta chain is an off-target read, and its abundance has little meaning. The chain joins TRBV7-9 to TRBJ2-4, with 8 positions matching TRBD1. CDR3 size: 15 residues. Trimming took 6 bases from V and 6 from J; bases not matched to a gene: 10. The germline gives CDR1 SEHNR, CDR2 FQNEAQ (reference sequence). The CDR3 DNA reads TGTGCCAGCAGTCGACAGGGGACAGGTGGAAACATTCAGTACTTC. Residues: CASSRQGTGGNIQYF.

There are many counts of this clonotype. This beta chain is a stray sequence in a library constructed for alpha chains; its clone size is not meaningful. The chain joins TRBV27 to TRBJ1-1; D unclear. V was cut by 3 bases and J by 4 bases, with 9 bases left in between. The CDR3 extends over 13 amino acids. Germline CDR1 is MNHEY and CDR2 is SMNVEV (reference sequence). This CDR3 reads CASSLVLSTEAFF. The DNA for the CDR3 is TGTGCCAGCAGTTTGGTCCTTTCCACTGAAGCTTTCTTT.

This clonotype was detected many times. This beta chain was picked up by a library intended for alpha chains and is off target, so its count carries little meaning. The chain couples TRBV30 to TRBJ1-5; D not resolved. The CDR3 loop spans 15 amino acids. Germline CDR1 is GTSNPN and CDR2 is SVGIG (reference sequence). V dropped 0 bases and J dropped 6 bases, with 15 bases sitting between them. The CDR3 here is CAWSVRPGDGQPQHF. CDR3 nucleotides: TGTGCCTGGAGTGTACGCCCCGGCGATGGTCAGCCCCAGCATTTT. The full variable domain, with the rest looked up from reference TRBV30 and TRBJ1-5, is SQTIHQWPATLVQPVGSPLSLECTVEGTSNPNLYWYRQAAGRGLQLLFYSVGIGQISSEVPQNLSASRPQDRQFILSSKKLLLSDSGFYLCAWSVRPGDGQPQHFGDGTRLSIL.

Within the sample, this clonotype is medium-sized. Since the library was made to target alpha chains, this beta chain is a stray read and its abundance is not meaningful. V usage is TRBV4-3 and J usage is TRBJ2-1; 9 bases are a match to TRBD2. The germline V gene encodes CDR1 LGHNA and CDR2 YSLEER. With V trimmed by 3 bases and J by 5 bases, 11 bases remained unmatched. The CDR3 loop spans 17 amino acids. The CDR3 DNA reads TGCGCCAGCAGCCAGGATTTTCTAGCGGGGAGTAACAATGAGCAGTTCTTC. It codes for CASSQDFLAGSNNEQFF.

This clonotype was seen at least ten times. This beta chain lies outside the target of a library built for alpha chains; its clone size means little. The chain recombines TRBV18 with TRBJ2-1; D gene uncertain. The V end was cut by 6 bases, the J end by 5 bases, with 5 bases between. CDR3 length equals 11 residues. CDR1 and CDR2 from the germline V gene are KGHSH and LQKENI. CDR3 DNA sequence: TGTGCCAGCTCCCCTAACAATGAGCAGTTCTTC. It is translated as CASSPNNEQFF.

Ten or more counts support this clonotype. Because the library targeted alpha chains, this beta chain is an off-target read whose size means little. The chain recombines TRBV4-3 with TRBJ2-7, with 7 bases matching TRBD2. The trim removed 2 bases at V and 1 base at J, leaving 5 bases unmatched. The CDR3 is made up of 15 amino acids. The germline V gene has CDR1 LGHNA and CDR2 YSLEER. As DNA, the CDR3 is TGCGCCAGCAGCCAATGGGCGGGAGCTTCCTACGAGCAGTACTTC. Encoded protein: CASSQWAGASYEQYF.

There are many counts of this clonotype. This beta chain lies outside the target of a library built for alpha chains; its clone size means little. The J gene is TRBJ2-5, the V gene TRBV12-3 or TRBV12-4, with 9 bases matching TRBD2. The CDR3 covers 14 residues. Losses at the gene ends were 4 bases for V and 5 bases for J; bases not matched to a gene: 5. CDR3 protein: CASSSSGTDETQYF. The CDR3 nucleotides are TGTGCCAGCAGTTCTAGCGGGACAGACGAGACCCAGTACTTC.

This clonotype has a count of ten or more. The size of this beta chain means little, since it is a stray read in a library made for alpha chains. The chain employs TRBV12-3 or TRBV12-4 and TRBJ2-7, with no clear D. The CDR3 length is 11 residues. Trimming removed 5 bases at V and 5 bases at J, with 7 bases between. The CDR3 DNA sequence: TGTGCCAGCAGTGTCACCCACGAGCAGTACTTC. It translates to CASSVTHEQYF.

This clonotype was seen at least ten times. As an off-target read in a library built for alpha chains, this beta chain has a frequency of little significance. This chain links TRBV5-5 with TRBJ2-4; TRBD1 matches 7 bases. Per germline, CDR1 SGHKS and CDR2 YYEKEE (reference sequence). V was pared by 4 bases and J by 5 bases, with 9 bases of the junction left unmatched. There are 15 residues in the CDR3. CDR3 sequence reads: CASSRARGPENIQYF. Here the CDR3 DNA reads TGTGCCAGCAGCCGAGCGAGGGGGCCAGAAAACATTCAGTACTTC.